The clone carrying this T cell receptor beta chain was seen a few times. Its antigen is unknown. Multiplex touch-down PCR with TRB-A/B primers amplified rearranged V-D-J TRB sequences. Via MiXCR, TCRdb re-called the multiplex PCR reads, giving one row per CDR3 protein. Of about 13,000 distinct CDR3 sequences in the sample, about 25% were seen once. In germline, CDR1 is SGHTA, CDR2 FQGNSA. The CDR3 loop spans 16 amino acids. The J segment lost 6 bases and the V segment lost 1 base, leaving 8 bases of the junction unmatched. The template was genomic DNA from peripheral blood, not RNA. This record comes from a study of T cell repertoires in aging, cancer and after chemotherapy. Background on the study: Roughly 10 million TCR reads made up the full dataset.

Whole-study findings and limits: Compared with age-matched healthy donors, untreated hematological or solid cancer patients showed higher blood TCR clonality. Immunological memory after chemotherapy cannot be judged from the repertoire data.

The sequence derives from a human donor in good health. The chain links TRBV7-2 to TRBJ1-2, with TRBD1 matching over 10 bases. The material sequenced was blood. Here the CDR3 DNA reads TGTGCCAGCAGCTTAGGGGGACAGGGGAGGCTGAATGGCTACACCTTC. This translates into CASSLGGQGRLNGYTF.